The rows below give T cell receptor beta chains drawn from one sample of a study of cytomegalovirus exposure and HLA in healthy donors. The protocol was immunoSEQ multiplex PCR, while the TCRdb copy is restricted to in-frame clones and leaves out a portion. The table lists under 200,000 clones, around 85% of them singletons. Sequences were obtained from PBMCs. The receptor source for this set is a woman under 40 in good health and CMV-seronegative. Both conserved end residues are part of each CDR3. A D gene is named only where the DNA matches it firmly. Where a row states a size, it is once, few, many or the class of an expanded clone; other rows omit it.

clone_size: few
d_call: NA
j_call: TRBJ2-2
v_call: TRBV4-1
cdr3_nt: TGCGCCAGCAGCCAAGATAATGGCGGGCTGGGCACCGGGGAGCTGTTTTTT
cdr3_aa: CASSQDNGGLGTGELFF

clone_size: NA
d_call: TRBD2
j_call: TRBJ2-3
v_call: TRBV15
cdr3_nt: TGTGCCACCAGCAGACCTACTAGCGGGAGTGGTACGCAGTATTTT
cdr3_aa: CATSRPTSGSGTQYF

clone_size: NA
d_call: TRBD2
j_call: TRBJ2-4
v_call: TRBV9
cdr3_nt: TGTGCCAGCAGCCCCGGGGGGGAGGACATTCAGTACTTC
cdr3_aa: CASSPGGEDIQYF

clone_size: NA
d_call: NA
j_call: TRBJ1-2
v_call: TRBV2
cdr3_nt: TGTGCCAGCAGTGAAGAGCACTATGGCTACACCTTC
cdr3_aa: CASSEEHYGYTF

clone_size: NA
d_call: TRBD2
j_call: TRBJ2-7
v_call: TRBV27
cdr3_nt: TGTGCCAGCAGCCTTGTAGCGGGAGCCGGTTACGAGCAGTACTTC
cdr3_aa: CASSLVAGAGYEQYF

clone_size: NA
d_call: NA
j_call: TRBJ2-2
v_call: TRBV5-1
cdr3_nt: TGCGCCAGCAGCTTGATTGGAGCAATTCCGAACACCGGGGAGCTGTTTTTT
cdr3_aa: CASSLIGAIPNTGELFF

clone_size: few
d_call: NA
j_call: TRBJ1-6
v_call: TRBV6-5
cdr3_nt: TGTGCCAGCAGACCCACGGCGTCGGGGTCACCCCTCCACTTT
cdr3_aa: CASRPTASGSPLHF

clone_size: NA
d_call: TRBD1
j_call: TRBJ1-6
v_call: TRBV5-4
cdr3_nt: TGTGCCAGCAGCGGACAGGGGAGAAATAATTCACCCCTCCACTTT
cdr3_aa: CASSGQGRNNSPLHF

clone_size: NA
d_call: TRBD2
j_call: TRBJ2-3
v_call: TRBV5-1
cdr3_nt: TGCGCCAGCAGCCGGACGACTAGCCCAGGCACAGATACGCAGTATTTT
cdr3_aa: CASSRTTSPGTDTQYF

clone_size: NA
d_call: TRBD1
j_call: TRBJ1-2
v_call: TRBV28
cdr3_nt: TGTGCCAGCAGCTGGGGACAGGGCAGCGGCTACACCTTC
cdr3_aa: CASSWGQGSGYTF

clone_size: few
d_call: TRBD1
j_call: TRBJ2-5
v_call: TRBV19
cdr3_nt: TGTGCCAGTAGTGGGGACAGGAGGCAAGAGACCCAGTACTTC
cdr3_aa: CASSGDRRQETQYF

clone_size: few
d_call: NA
j_call: TRBJ1-1
v_call: TRBV7-8
cdr3_nt: TGTGCCAGCAGCTTAGCGGGGGACACGAACACTGAAGCTTTCTTT
cdr3_aa: CASSLAGDTNTEAFF

clone_size: once
d_call: NA
j_call: TRBJ2-6
v_call: TRBV5-1
cdr3_nt: TGCGCCAGCAGCTTGGTAGGGGCTGGGGCCAACGTCCTGACTTTC
cdr3_aa: CASSLVGAGANVLTF

clone_size: NA
d_call: TRBD2
j_call: TRBJ2-7
v_call: TRBV10-1
cdr3_nt: TGCGCCAGCAGTGAGACGTCTAGCGGGGCCTACGAGCAGTACTTC
cdr3_aa: CASSETSSGAYEQYF

clone_size: NA
d_call: NA
j_call: TRBJ1-4
v_call: TRBV28
cdr3_nt: TGTGCCAGCAGTTCCCCGACAGCTAATGAAAAACTGTTTTTT
cdr3_aa: CASSSPTANEKLFF

clone_size: NA
d_call: NA
j_call: TRBJ2-1
v_call: TRBV27
cdr3_nt: TGTGCCAGCACGTCCGGGGGTCCCTACAATGAGCAGTTCTTC
cdr3_aa: CASTSGGPYNEQFF

clone_size: NA
d_call: TRBD1
j_call: TRBJ1-1
v_call: TRBV18
cdr3_nt: TGTGCCAGCTCACAGACAGGGGAGACTGAAGCTTTCTTT
cdr3_aa: CASSQTGETEAFF